These 24 T cell receptor beta chains were all obtained from the same sample, sequenced in a study of blood T cell repertoires in COVID-19. The method was immunoSEQ multiplex PCR; TCRdb's version includes in-frame clones alone and lacks a portion of them. The profile shows some 130,000 clones, more than 85% of them singletons. The material sequenced was peripheral blood. The receptors were gathered from a man aged 60 to 69 with COVID-19, enrolled during active disease.

This chain connects TRBV19 to TRBJ1-5, with TRBD1 matching 12 bases. The junction had 7 bases not matched to a gene; V was cut back by 3 bases and J by 4 bases. This CDR3 spans 17 amino acids. CDR1 LNHDA and CDR2 SQIVND come from the germline V gene (reference sequence). The DNA for the CDR3 is TGTGCCAGTAGTATGCCCCGGGACAGGGGGCGGAATCAGCCCCAGCATTTT. This gives the protein CASSMPRDRGRNQPQHF. The variable domain in full, with the rest retrieved from reference TRBV19 and TRBJ1-5, is DGGITQSPKYLFRKEGQNVTLSCEQNLNHDAMYWYRQDPGQGLRLIYYSQIVNDFQKGDIAEGYSVSREKKESFPLTVTSAQKNPTAFYLCASSMPRDRGRNQPQHFGDGTRLSIL.

The chain combines TRBV12-5 with TRBJ1-5, with D perhaps TRBD1 (5 bases). Germline CDR1 LGHNT, CDR2 FRNRAP. Trimming pared 7 bases from V and 0 bases from J, leaving 10 bases between. The CDR3 is 14 amino acids. CDR3: CASDTGDSNQPQHF. The CDR3 coding sequence is TGTGCTAGTGATACAGGAGATAGCAATCAGCCCCAGCATTTT. Based on the CDR3 plus reference TRBV12-5 and TRBJ1-5, the full variable domain is DARVTQTPRHKVTEMGQEVTMRCQPILGHNTVFWYRQTMMQGLELLAYFRNRAPLDDSGMPKDRFSAEMPDATLATLKIQPSEPRDSAVYFCASDTGDSNQPQHFGDGTRLSIL.

This clone was seen a handful of times. The rearrangement links TRBV7-2 to TRBJ1-6; maybe TRBD1 (5 bases). Germline values: CDR1 SGHTA, CDR2 FQGNSA. The ends were cut back, 1 base at V and 0 bases at J, with 13 bases in the middle. CDR3 size: 18 residues. The CDR3 nucleotides read TGTGCCAGCAGCTTAGGCGACAGACTTAGCTCCTATAATTCACCCCTCCACTTT. It is translated as CASSLGDRLSSYNSPLHF.

J is TRBJ1-5 and V is TRBV4-1, with 10 bases fitting TRBD1. Germline V gives CDR1 MGHRA, CDR2 YSYEKL. The junction had 8 bases not matched to a gene; V was cut back by 0 bases and J by 0 bases. The length of the CDR3 is 19 residues. The CDR3: CASSQDPRTGGISNQPQHF. CDR3 DNA: TGCGCCAGCAGCCAAGATCCTCGGACAGGGGGAATTAGCAATCAGCCCCAGCATTTT.

This chain links TRBV5-1 with TRBJ2-1; TRBD2 matches 12 bases. Germline assignment: CDR1 SGHRS and CDR2 YFSETQ. CDR3 length equals 18 residues. J lost 8 bases, V lost 0 bases, and 12 bases had no gene match. DNA for the CDR3: TGCGCCAGCAGCTTGGTACCGCCTCTAGCGGGGGGGCGAGATGAGCAGTTCTTC. It specifies CASSLVPPLAGGRDEQFF.

This rearrangement joins TRBV7-2 to TRBJ1-2, with D unresolved. V was shortened by 5 bases and J by 5 bases, with 15 bases between the two germline ends. The germline V gene encodes CDR1 SGHTA and CDR2 FQGNSA. CDR3 length: 14 residues. CDR3 region: CASSPRRGSYGYTF. CDR3 nucleotide sequence: TGTGCCAGCAGCCCCCGGCGGGGATCTTATGGCTACACCTTC.

This clone was seen a handful of times. The chain carries TRBV29-1 and TRBJ2-5; D uncertain. Germline CDR1 reads SQVTM; CDR2 reads ANQGSEA. V dropped 4 bases and J dropped 2 bases, with 8 bases sitting between them. This CDR3 contains 12 residues. CDR3 residues: CSVVEIQETQYF. The CDR3 DNA reads as TGCAGCGTTGTAGAAATACAAGAGACCCAGTACTTC.

The chain combines TRBV14 with TRBJ1-1; 10 positions match TRBD1. Looked up from germline, CDR1 is SGHDN and CDR2 is FVKESK. V lost 0 bases and J lost 0; bases outside the gene matches: 1. The CDR3 extends over 16 amino acids. The CDR3 nucleotides read TGTGCCAGCAGCCAAGATGGGACAGGGGTGAACACTGAAGCTTTCTTT. Its translation: CASSQDGTGVNTEAFF.

This clone was observed once. This chain links TRBV4-3 with TRBJ2-6; no reliable D call. CDR3 length: 16 residues. The V end was cut by 0 bases, the J end by 2 bases, with 8 bases between. From germline, CDR1 is LGHNA and CDR2 YSLEER. CDR3 coding DNA: TGCGCCAGCAGCCAAGATAGCATAGCTGGGGCCAACGTCCTGACTTTC. It translates to CASSQDSIAGANVLTF.

The rearrangement uses TRBV7-2 and TRBJ1-5, with no clear D. Per germline, CDR1 SGHTA and CDR2 FQGNSA. Trimming left V 2 bases short and J 3 bases short, with 2 bases between. The CDR3 spans 12 residues. Here the CDR3 DNA reads TGTGCCAGCAGCTTACTCAATCAGCCCCAGCATTTT. Its protein is CASSLLNQPQHF.

This rearrangement joins TRBV18 to TRBJ2-5, with 7 bases matching TRBD2. The germline V gene has CDR1 KGHSH and CDR2 LQKENI. V shed 3 bases, J shed 1 base, and the junction held 8 bases outside the gene matches. This CDR3 contains 16 residues. The CDR3 loop reads CASSPARRGTQETQYF. The DNA of the CDR3 is TGTGCCAGCTCACCTGCTAGGCGGGGGACCCAAGAGACCCAGTACTTC.

Remarks on this clone: A junction boundary mismatches the germline segment, possibly from a read error. Other DNA sequences in the same sample also yield this CDR3. The chain's CDR3 is CASSLDSEVSEQYF. DNA of the CDR3: TGTGCCAGCAGCCTAGATTCAGAGGTATCCGAGCAGTACTTC. V and J are TRBV11-3 and TRBJ2-7; D is unresolved. CDR1 SGHNT and CDR2 YENEEA come from the germline V gene. The CDR3 totals 14 residues.

The gene calls are TRBV24-1 and TRBJ2-3; 7 positions match TRBD1. There are 13 residues in the CDR3. Germline CDR1 KGHDR, CDR2 SFDVKD. Trimming removed 5 bases from V and 3 bases from J; junction bases left unmatched: 1. DNA for the CDR3: TGTGCCACCAGTGTACAGGGGACAGATACGCAGTATTTT. This gives the protein CATSVQGTDTQYF.

This chain joins TRBV4-3 and TRBJ2-3; D uncertain. Trimming shortened V by 1 base and J by 2 bases, and 13 bases separated the two germline ends. The CDR3 is 16 residues long. Germline loops: CDR1 LGHNA, CDR2 YSLEER. Here the CDR3 DNA reads TGCGCCAGCAGCCAAGTCCTTAGCCTACTCACAGATACGCAGTATTTT. This sequence encodes CASSQVLSLLTDTQYF.

The chain combines TRBV2 with TRBJ1-2; D is unresolved. This CDR3 region has 13 residues. Between the trimmed V and J ends, which lost 8 bases and 4 bases, there was a span of 14 bases. Germline assignment: CDR1 SNHLY and CDR2 FYNNEI. CDR3 sequence (DNA): TGTGCCAGCGTCGGGTCCGACGGCTATGGCTACACCTTC. It encodes CASVGSDGYGYTF.

This rearrangement joins TRBV2 to TRBJ1-5, with D possibly being TRBD1 (6 bases). This CDR3 has 13 amino acids. Trimming took off 5 bases at V and 5 bases at J, with 10 bases between the two ends. Germline CDR1 SNHLY, CDR2 FYNNEI. The CDR3 sequence: CASSYRVDQPQHF. In nucleotides, the CDR3 is TGTGCCAGCAGTTACAGGGTTGATCAGCCCCAGCATTTT. Full variable domain (remainder filled in from reference TRBV2 and TRBJ1-5): EPEVTQTPSHQVTQMGQEVILRCVPISNHLYFYWYRQILGQKVEFLVSFYNNEISEKSEIFDDQFSVERPDGSNFTLKIRSTKLEDSAMYFCASSYRVDQPQHFGDGTRLSIL.

The V call is TRBV7-2, the J call TRBJ1-2; D possibly corresponds to TRBD1 (6 bases). CDR1 and CDR2 (germline): SGHTA, FQGNSA. The CDR3 loop spans 15 amino acids. Trimming stripped 1 base from V and 4 bases from J, with 13 bases between. The CDR3 is CASSLDNRVGYGYTF. CDR3 DNA sequence: TGTGCCAGCAGCTTAGATAACAGGGTGGGCTATGGCTACACCTTC.

About this clone: Other DNA sequences in the sample encode the same CDR3. V gene TRBV6-5 combines with J gene TRBJ1-5; D is possibly TRBD1 (6 bases). Germline V gene sequence: CDR1 MNHEY, CDR2 SVGAGI. V lost 5 bases to trimming and J lost 1 base, with 9 bases between them. This CDR3 is 14 amino acids long. The CDR3 DNA reads TGTGCCAGCAGTAGGGACAACAGCAATCAGCCCCAGCATTTT. Translating it yields CASSRDNSNQPQHF.

The chain employs TRBV11-3 and TRBJ2-5, with D perhaps TRBD1 (6 bases). The germline gives CDR1 SGHNT, CDR2 YENEEA. The V end was cut by 5 bases, the J end by 5 bases, with 15 bases between. The CDR3 covers 14 residues. The CDR3 region is CASSRTGSGETQYF. The CDR3 DNA reads as TGTGCCAGCAGCCGAACAGGGTCGGGCGAGACCCAGTACTTC.

The V gene is TRBV7-9, the J gene TRBJ1-2, with 8 bases identical to TRBD1. The V gene's germline CDR1 is SEHNR and CDR2 FQNEAQ (reference sequence). Trimming took 3 bases from V and 6 from J; bases not matched to a gene: 9. The CDR3 is 15 amino acids. CDR3 sequence reads: CASSFLPGQADGYTF. DNA for the CDR3: TGTGCCAGCAGCTTCTTACCGGGACAGGCCGATGGCTACACCTTC.

The CDR3 DNA sequence: TGTGCCAGCACCGAAGGATCAGGGGGTGAAAAACTGTTTTTT. It codes for CASTEGSGGEKLFF. V is TRBV2 and J is TRBJ1-4, with TRBD1 matching over 7 bases. The V and J ends lost 7 bases and 7 bases, in that order; junction bases with no gene match: 9. The CDR3 is 14 amino acids. Germline V gives CDR1 SNHLY, CDR2 FYNNEI.

This clone was seen only once. V usage is TRBV19 and J usage is TRBJ1-2, with TRBD1 as a possible D gene (6 bases). The CDR3 is 13 amino acids. Germline CDR1 is LNHDA and CDR2 is SQIVND (reference sequence). The ends were cut back, 6 bases at V and 4 bases at J, with 12 bases in the middle. Here the CDR3 DNA reads TGTGCCAGTAGACAGGGCGGCACCTATGGCTACACCTTC. Protein: CASRQGGTYGYTF. Complete variable domain (other parts from reference TRBV19 and TRBJ1-2): DGGITQSPKYLFRKEGQNVTLSCEQNLNHDAMYWYRQDPGQGLRLIYYSQIVNDFQKGDIAEGYSVSREKKESFPLTVTSAQKNPTAFYLCASRQGGTYGYTFGSGTRLTVV.

The V gene is TRBV19, the J gene TRBJ2-4; tentatively, D is TRBD2 (6 bases). Trimming removed 5 bases at V and 7 bases at J, with 21 bases between. The CDR3 is 16 amino acids. Germline-derived CDR1 and CDR2 are LNHDA and SQIVND (reference sequence). CDR3 region: CASSAYRDSNGNIQYF. In DNA form, the CDR3 reads TGTGCCAGTAGTGCGTACCGGGACTCAAATGGGAACATTCAGTACTTC.

V and J are TRBV2 and TRBJ2-3; perhaps TRBD1 as D (5 bases). CDR3 size: 12 residues. The ends were cut back, 2 bases at V and 6 bases at J, with 6 bases in the middle. The germline CDR1 and CDR2 sequences are SNHLY and FYNNEI. CDR3 coding DNA: TGTGCCAGCAGTGAAAGACAGGATACGCAGTATTTT. Translating it yields CASSERQDTQYF.